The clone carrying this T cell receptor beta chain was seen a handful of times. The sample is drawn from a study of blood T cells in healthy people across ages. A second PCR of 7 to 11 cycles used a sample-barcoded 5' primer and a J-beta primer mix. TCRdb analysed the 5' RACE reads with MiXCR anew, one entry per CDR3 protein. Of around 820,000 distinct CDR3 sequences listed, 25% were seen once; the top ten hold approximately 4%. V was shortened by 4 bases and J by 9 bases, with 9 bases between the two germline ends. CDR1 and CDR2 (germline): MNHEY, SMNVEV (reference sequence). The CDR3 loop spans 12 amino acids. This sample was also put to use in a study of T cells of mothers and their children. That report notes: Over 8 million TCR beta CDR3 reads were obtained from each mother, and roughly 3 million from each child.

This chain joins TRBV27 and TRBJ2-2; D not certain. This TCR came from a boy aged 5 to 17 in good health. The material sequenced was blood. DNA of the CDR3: TGTGCCAGCAGTTCCGGGCCCTGGGAGCTGTTTTTT. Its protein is CASSSGPWELFF.